This TCR beta chain was found in a study of T cell responses to AZD1222 COVID-19 vaccine. General study results and limits: Only after the peak T cell response were repertoires sampled. Once two AZD1222 doses were given, Spike-specific TCR breadth and depth went up.

Produced via immunoSEQ multiplex PCR; TCRdb's table is partial and in-frame only. The sample has around 170,000 clones, roughly nine tenths seen once. Comments on this clone: Its antigen is currently unknown.

The CDR3 totals 15 residues. The germline gives CDR1 SGDLS, CDR2 YYNGEE. The V end lost 4 bases, the J end lost 1 base, and 14 bases lay between the germline ends. This rearrangement joins TRBV9 to TRBJ1-2; the D gene is possibly TRBD1 (5 bases). The receptor was derived from an adult in good health. This sample comprised peripheral blood, obtained on day 0 of AZD1222 vaccination. CDR3: CASSPQTVNNYGYTF. The CDR3 nucleotides read TGTGCCAGCAGCCCCCAGACAGTGAATAACTATGGCTACACCTTC.